One sample yielded the 13 T cell receptor beta chains listed below, sequenced in a study of beta chain features in type 1 diabetes. Sequenced material consisted of expressed TCRB transcripts (all of the isolated RNA was reverse transcribed). Sequencing was performed with immunoSEQ multiplex PCR; in TCRdb, only in-frame clones are kept and a portion is missing. Of roughly 500,000 clones listed, about 30% are singletons. The sequenced material came from naive CD4+ T cells from blood. The receptors here all came from a man between 18 and 29 years old in good health.

V gene TRBV29-1 combines with J gene TRBJ1-1; possibly TRBD1 for D (5 bases). The germline V and J ends were trimmed by 4 bases and 14 bases, with 20 bases remaining between them. The V gene's germline CDR1 is SQVTM and CDR2 ANQGSEA. The CDR3 sequence is 12 residues long. The chain's CDR3 is CSVGQMGPFSFF. The CDR3 nucleotides read TGCAGCGTTGGACAGATGGGTCCGTTTTCGTTCTTT.

The rearrangement links TRBV30 to TRBJ1-1; D is ambiguous. The length of the CDR3 is 10 residues. Looked up from germline, CDR1 is GTSNPN and CDR2 is SVGIG (reference sequence). V gave up 4 bases and J gave up 6 bases, with 6 bases separating them. Written as DNA, the CDR3 is TGTGCCTGGATCGGGGCTGAAGCTTTCTTT. Its translation: CAWIGAEAFF.

The chain is built from TRBV4-2 and TRBJ2-1; D unresolved. The CDR3 totals 14 residues. V was shortened by 1 base and J by 8 bases, with 12 bases between the two germline ends. Germline loops: CDR1 LGHNA, CDR2 YNFKEQ. The CDR3 nucleotides read TGTGCCAGCAGCCAAGCAACTCCCGCCGATGAGCAGTTCTTC. This sequence encodes CASSQATPADEQFF.

The chain is built from TRBV30 and TRBJ2-6; tentative D call: TRBD2 (5 bases). The V gene lost 5 bases and the J gene lost 0 bases, with 11 bases spanning the gap. The CDR3 totals 15 residues. Germline lookup yields CDR1 GTSNPN and CDR2 SVGIG (reference sequence). This CDR3 reads CAWATRSSGANVLTF. The CDR3 nucleotides are TGTGCCTGGGCCACTAGGAGCTCTGGGGCCAACGTCCTGACTTTC.

V and J are TRBV9 and TRBJ1-3; D perhaps matches TRBD1 (6 bases). Trimming took off 3 bases at V and 1 base at J, with 11 bases between the two ends. The CDR3 is 15 amino acids. Germline lookup yields CDR1 SGDLS and CDR2 YYNGEE. The CDR3 DNA is TGTGCCAGCAGCGCAACAGGGCCTTCTGGAAACACCATATATTTT. This translates into CASSATGPSGNTIYF.

V and J are TRBV30 and TRBJ2-3; maybe TRBD2 (5 bases). CDR3 length equals 13 residues. V was trimmed by 3 bases and J by 0 bases, leaving 7 bases between them. Germline CDR1 GTSNPN, CDR2 SVGIG (reference sequence). The CDR3 reads CAWRGGSTDTQYF. For the CDR3, the DNA is TGTGCCTGGAGGGGCGGGAGCACAGATACGCAGTATTTT.

The CDR3 DNA follows: TGCGCCAGCAGGCGAGGGGCAGTTCTTTCAGATACGCAGTATTTT. Translated, it gives CASRRGAVLSDTQYF. The chain is built from TRBV5-1 and TRBJ2-3; D might be TRBD1 or TRBD2, each matching 5 bases. V lost 5 bases and J 4 bases, leaving 17 bases between the germline ends. The germline V gene has CDR1 SGHRS and CDR2 YFSETQ. The CDR3 is 15 residues long.

The V gene is TRBV27, the J gene TRBJ1-5; 7 bases map to TRBD1. The CDR3 contains 14 residues. Germline V lookup: CDR1 MNHEY, CDR2 SMNVEV (reference sequence). The V segment lost 2 bases and the J segment 5 bases; nucleotides outside the gene matches: 3. As DNA, the CDR3 is TGTGCCAGCAGTTTAGGGCAGGGGGATCAGCCCCAGCATTTT. Its protein is CASSLGQGDQPQHF.

The chain combines TRBV30 with TRBJ2-3, with D perhaps matching TRBD1 or TRBD2 (5 bases each). Trimming cost V 2 bases and J 7 bases, with 16 bases left between them. Germline V gene sequence: CDR1 GTSNPN, CDR2 SVGIG (reference sequence). The CDR3 has 14 residues. The CDR3 region is CAWSLNGAPYTQYF. CDR3 nucleotide sequence: TGTGCCTGGAGTCTTAACGGGGCACCTTATACGCAGTATTTT.

The chain couples TRBV25-1 to TRBJ1-4, with D possibly matching TRBD1 (6 bases). CDR1 and CDR2 (germline): MGHDK, SYGVNS. CDR3 length: 15 residues. Trimming left V 6 bases short and J 2 bases short, with 13 bases between. Written as DNA, the CDR3 is TGTGCCAGCAGCCTTAGACAGGCCACTAATGAAAAACTGTTTTTT. Amino acid sequence: CASSLRQATNEKLFF.

A few counts support this clone. This chain joins TRBV27 and TRBJ2-5; 9 bases map to TRBD1. The germline V gene has CDR1 MNHEY and CDR2 SMNVEV (reference sequence). V lost 6 bases and J lost 2; bases outside the gene matches: 7. CDR3 length equals 15 residues. CDR3 coding DNA: TGTGCCAGCAGCCCCGGGACAGGGCTACAAGAGACCCAGTACTTC. Its protein product is CASSPGTGLQETQYF.

The rearrangement links TRBV25-1 to TRBJ2-7, with a weak D call TRBD1 (5 bases). CDR1 MGHDK and CDR2 SYGVNS come from the germline V gene. The CDR3 contains 12 residues. The V gene lost 8 bases and the J gene lost 2 bases, with 10 bases spanning the gap. The CDR3 nucleotides read TGTGCCAGCTCGAAGGGGACCTACGAGCAGTACTTC. Translated, it gives CASSKGTYEQYF.

This clone was counted only a few times. The J gene is TRBJ2-6, the V gene TRBV5-1, with D hard to call. Trimming cost V 0 bases and J 0 bases, with 4 bases left between them. CDR3 size: 15 residues. Germline values: CDR1 SGHRS, CDR2 YFSETQ. The CDR3 protein is CASSLDGSGANVLTF. The DNA of the CDR3 is TGCGCCAGCAGCTTGGACGGCTCTGGGGCCAACGTCCTGACTTTC.